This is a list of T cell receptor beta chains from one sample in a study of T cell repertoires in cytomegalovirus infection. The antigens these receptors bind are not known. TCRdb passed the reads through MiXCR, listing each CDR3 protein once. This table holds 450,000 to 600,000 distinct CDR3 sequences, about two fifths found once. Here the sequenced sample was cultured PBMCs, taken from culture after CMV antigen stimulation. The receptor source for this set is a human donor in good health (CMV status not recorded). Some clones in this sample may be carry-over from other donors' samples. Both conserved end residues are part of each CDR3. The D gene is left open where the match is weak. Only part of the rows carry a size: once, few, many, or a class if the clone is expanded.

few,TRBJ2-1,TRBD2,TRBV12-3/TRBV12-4,CASSPGLALDEQFF,TGTGCCAGCAGCCCGGGACTAGCTCTAGATGAGCAGTTCTTC
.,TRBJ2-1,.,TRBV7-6,CASSLFGKTGTAQFF,TGTGCCAGCAGCTTATTCGGGAAAACCGGGACTGCGCAGTTCTTC
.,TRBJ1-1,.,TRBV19,CASKTTGTNEAFF,TGTGCCAGTAAAACAACAGGGACGAATGAAGCTTTCTTT
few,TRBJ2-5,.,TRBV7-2,CASSTHARETQYF,TGTGCCAGCAGCACACATGCGAGAGAGACCCAGTACTTC
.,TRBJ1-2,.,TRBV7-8,CASSLGGGDGLFRYGYTF,TGTGCCAGCAGCTTAGGAGGGGGGGACGGACTTTTTAGATATGGCTACACCTTC
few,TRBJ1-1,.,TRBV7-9,CASSYEGGTF,TGTGCCAGCAGCTACGAGGGTGGAACCTTT
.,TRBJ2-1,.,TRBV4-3,CASSQTGEGSEQFF,TGCGCCAGCAGCCAGACAGGGGAGGGAAGTGAGCAGTTCTTC
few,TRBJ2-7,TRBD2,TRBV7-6,CASSQRGVYEQYF,TGTGCCAGCAGCCAGCGGGGGGTCTACGAGCAGTACTTC
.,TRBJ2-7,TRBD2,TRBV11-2,CASSLRRLAQDEQYF,TGTGCCAGCAGCTTAAGACGACTAGCGCAGGACGAGCAGTACTTC
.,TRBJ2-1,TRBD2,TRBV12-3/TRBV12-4,CASSPKLAGNIVHEQFF,TGTGCCAGCAGTCCCAAACTAGCGGGGAATATTGTGCATGAGCAGTTCTTC
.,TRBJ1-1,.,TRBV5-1,CASHREVGTEAFF,TGCGCCAGCCATAGGGAGGTGGGCACTGAAGCTTTCTTT
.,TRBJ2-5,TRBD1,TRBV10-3,CAIRASGTGLRGETQYF,TGTGCCATCAGGGCGTCCGGGACAGGGCTAAGAGGAGAGACCCAGTACTTC
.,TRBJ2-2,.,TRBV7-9,CASSSTTGPGELFF,TGTGCCAGCAGCTCCACAACGGGTCCCGGGGAGCTGTTTTTT
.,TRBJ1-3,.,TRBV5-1,CASRLTSGNTIYF,TGCGCCAGCAGACTAACCTCTGGAAACACCATATATTTT
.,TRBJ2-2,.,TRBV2,CASSVGYTGELFF,TGTGCCAGCAGTGTAGGGTACACCGGGGAGCTGTTTTTT
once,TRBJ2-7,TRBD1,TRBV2,CASSEEWDSTYEQYF,TGTGCCAGCAGTGAAGAGTGGGACAGTACCTACGAGCAGTACTTC
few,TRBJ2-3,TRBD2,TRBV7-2,CASSYKREGRDTQYF,TGTGCCAGCAGCTACAAGCGGGAGGGAAGAGATACGCAGTATTTT
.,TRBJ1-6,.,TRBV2,CAEGGPESPLHF,TGTGCCGAGGGCGGCCCCGAGTCACCCCTCCACTTT
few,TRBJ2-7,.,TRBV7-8,CASSLGSGREQYF,TGTGCCAGCAGCCTAGGCTCCGGCAGGGAGCAGTACTTC
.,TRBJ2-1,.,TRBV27,CASSLRGGGHNEQFF,TGTGCCAGCAGTTTACGAGGGGGGGGACACAATGAGCAGTTCTTC
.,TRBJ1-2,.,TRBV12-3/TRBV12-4,CASSFDEIPKVYGYTF,TGTGCCAGCAGTTTCGATGAGATCCCGAAGGTCTATGGCTACACCTTC
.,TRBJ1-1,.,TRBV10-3,CAISEGTTEAFF,TGTGCCATCAGTGAAGGAACCACTGAAGCTTTCTTT
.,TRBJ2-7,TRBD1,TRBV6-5,CASSLTGTGSYEQYF,TGTGCCAGCAGTTTAACCGGGACAGGGTCCTACGAGCAGTACTTC
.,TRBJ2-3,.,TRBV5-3,CASSWGGRMETDTQYF,TGTGCCAGCAGCTGGGGGGGCCGGATGGAGACAGATACGCAGTATTTT
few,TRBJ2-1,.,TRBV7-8,CASRWRGGGIYNEQFF,TGTGCCAGCAGATGGAGGGGTGGCGGGATCTACAATGAGCAGTTCTTC
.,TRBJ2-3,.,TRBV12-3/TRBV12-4,CASSFFSGWTDTQYF,TGTGCCAGCAGTTTTTTTTCCGGGTGGACAGATACGCAGTATTTT
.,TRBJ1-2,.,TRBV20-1,CSAIDDPNYGYTF,TGCAGTGCTATCGACGATCCTAACTATGGCTACACCTTC
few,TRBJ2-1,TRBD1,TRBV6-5,CASSWDRGRNEQFF,TGTGCCAGCAGTTGGGACAGGGGGCGAAATGAGCAGTTCTTC
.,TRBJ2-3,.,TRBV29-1,CSGRNRSTDTQYF,TGCAGCGGTCGTAACAGAAGCACAGATACGCAGTATTTT
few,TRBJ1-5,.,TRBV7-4,CASSSPGWVSNQPQHF,TGTGCCAGCAGCTCGCCCGGTTGGGTGAGCAATCAGCCCCAGCATTTT
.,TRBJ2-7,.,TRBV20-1,CSAATGTKPSYEQYF,TGCAGTGCCGCTACCGGGACAAAACCCTCCTACGAGCAGTACTTC
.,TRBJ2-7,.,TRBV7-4,CASSPPSVDEQYF,TGTGCCAGCAGCCCTCCCAGCGTAGATGAGCAGTACTTC
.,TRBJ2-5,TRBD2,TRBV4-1,CASSQGGTSQETQYF,TGCGCCAGCAGCCAGGGGGGGACTAGCCAAGAGACCCAGTACTTC
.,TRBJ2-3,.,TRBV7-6,CASSFQFADTQYF,TGTGCCAGCAGCTTTCAATTCGCAGATACGCAGTATTTT
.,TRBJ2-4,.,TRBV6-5,CASSYSSGNIQYF,TGTGCCAGCAGTTACTCGTCAGGGAACATTCAGTACTTC
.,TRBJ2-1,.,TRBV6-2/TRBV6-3,CASSSRLELPYNEQFF,TGTGCCAGCAGTTCCAGACTAGAGCTGCCCTACAATGAGCAGTTCTTC
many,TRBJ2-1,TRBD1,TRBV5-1,CASSLGQGAYNEQFF,TGTGCCAGCAGTTTGGGACAGGGGGCCTACAATGAGCAGTTCTTC
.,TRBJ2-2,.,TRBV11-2,CASSLDSLGGPNTGELFF,TGTGCCAGCAGCTTAGACTCTCTGGGGGGCCCGAACACCGGGGAGCTGTTTTTT
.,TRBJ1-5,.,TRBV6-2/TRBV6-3,CASSYPKGLPGAPQHF,TGTGCCAGCAGTTACCCCAAAGGTCTCCCCGGTGCGCCCCAGCATTTT
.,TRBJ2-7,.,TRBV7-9,CASSLVGRSSYEQYF,TGTGCCAGCAGCTTAGTAGGTCGAAGCTCCTACGAGCAGTACTTC
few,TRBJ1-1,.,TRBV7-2,CASSLVGGALFLTEAFF,TGTGCCAGCAGCTTGGTCGGGGGGGCCCTCTTCCTGACTGAAGCTTTCTTT
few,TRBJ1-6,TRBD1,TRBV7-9,CASSLRGGASPLHF,TGTGCCAGCAGCTTAAGAGGGGGCGCTTCACCCCTCCACTTT
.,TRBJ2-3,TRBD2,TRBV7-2,CASSFRRLAGGTDTQYF,TGTGCCAGCAGCTTCCGGAGACTAGCGGGAGGCACAGATACGCAGTATTTT
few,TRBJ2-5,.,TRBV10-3,CATAERRETQYF,TGTGCCACAGCTGAGCGGCGGGAGACCCAGTACTTC
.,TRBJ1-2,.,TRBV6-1,CASSEGGDGYTF,TGTGCCAGCAGTGAAGGTGGGGACGGCTACACCTTC
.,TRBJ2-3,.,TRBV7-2,CASSSVSSDTQYF,TGTGCCAGCAGCTCCGTTTCTTCGGATACGCAGTATTTT
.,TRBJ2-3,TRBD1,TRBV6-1,CASNSRDRGTDTQYF,TGTGCCAGCAACTCCCGGGACAGGGGCACAGATACGCAGTATTTT
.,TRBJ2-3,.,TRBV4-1,CASSQSLSDTQYF,TGCGCCAGCAGCCAGTCTCTCTCAGATACGCAGTATTTT
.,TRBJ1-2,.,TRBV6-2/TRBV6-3,CASSYPRDGPTPVYGYTF,TGTGCCAGCAGTTACCCGAGGGACGGACCTACCCCCGTCTATGGCTACACCTTC